This section outlines one T cell receptor (beta chain) sequence together with its context. Its antigen is unknown. Losses at the gene ends were 9 bases for V and 4 bases for J; bases not matched to a gene: 8. CDR1 is MNHNS and CDR2 is SASEGT in the germline V gene. The CDR3 is 14 residues long. The record originates from a study of long-term antiretroviral therapy in people with HIV. On the study more broadly: It was about a decade before the 2015 immediate-ART recommendation that the earliest samples were taken. Whole-study findings and limits: For ART adherence, viral resistance and therapy changes, no data were available.

Researchers ran immunoSEQ v3.0 at survey level. Here immunoSEQ multiplex PCR was the method, and the copy in TCRdb shows in-frame clones only, minus some. This table has 30,000 to 40,000 clones, 75% to 90% appearing once. The sample was unsorted PBMCs, taken just before starting antiretroviral therapy. This clonotype was sampled from a woman between 18 and 29 years old with HIV. The chain is built from TRBV6-1 and TRBJ2-3; 9 nucleotides line up with TRBD1. The CDR3 sequence is CARGGTGWSDTQYF. The DNA for the CDR3 is TGTGCCAGGGGCGGGACAGGGTGGTCAGATACGCAGTATTTT.